This TCR beta chain was recorded in a study of PD-1 blockade in mismatch repair-deficient tumors. Study information: Enrolled about 2013-2016, patients had progressing, pretreated mismatch repair-deficient cancers of approximately 13 types.

The V end lost 4 bases, the J end lost 2 bases, and 10 bases lay between the germline ends. The CDR3 is made up of 14 amino acids. The germline V gene encodes CDR1 SGHAT and CDR2 FQNNGV. Assay: immunoSEQ multiplex PCR; the TCRdb copy retains only in-frame clones and omits some. The sample has fewer than 100,000 clones, over 70% seen once; the top ten hold around 2.7%. The study's findings and limits: Rapid post-treatment expansion, then contraction, generally preceding radiologic response, marked tumor-resident clones.

With respect to this clone: Its antigen is undetermined.

TCR sequencing covered three patients who responded to pembrolizumab. This material consisted of peripheral blood, taken 12 weeks after starting pembrolizumab. The clonotype was recovered from an adult with mismatch repair-deficient cancer. V is TRBV11-2 and J is TRBJ2-3, with D uncertain. The CDR3 protein is CASSSYTNTDTQYF. The CDR3 nucleotides are TGTGCCAGCAGCTCTTACACGAACACAGATACGCAGTATTTT.